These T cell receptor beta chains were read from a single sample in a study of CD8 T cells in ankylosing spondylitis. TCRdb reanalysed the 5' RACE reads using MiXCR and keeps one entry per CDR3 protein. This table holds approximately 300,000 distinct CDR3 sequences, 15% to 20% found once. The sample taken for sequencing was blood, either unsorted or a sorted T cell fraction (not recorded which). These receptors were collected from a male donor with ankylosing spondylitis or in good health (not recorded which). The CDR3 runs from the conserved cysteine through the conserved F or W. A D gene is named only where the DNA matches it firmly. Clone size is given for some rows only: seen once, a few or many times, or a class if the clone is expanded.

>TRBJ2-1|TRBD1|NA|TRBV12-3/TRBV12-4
CASSPTGVNEQFF
TGTGCCAGCTCACCCACAGGGGTCAATGAGCAGTTCTTC
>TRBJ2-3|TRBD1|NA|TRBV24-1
CATSDRQGAFRSADTQYF
TGTGCCACCAGCGACAGACAGGGGGCCTTTAGGAGCGCAGATACGCAGTATTTT
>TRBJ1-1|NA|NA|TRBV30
CAWAKGSNTEAFF
TGTGCCTGGGCAAAAGGGTCGAACACTGAAGCTTTCTTT
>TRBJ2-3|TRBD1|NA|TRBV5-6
CASSPDRAVDTQYF
TGTGCCAGCAGCCCGGACAGGGCTGTAGATACGCAGTATTTT
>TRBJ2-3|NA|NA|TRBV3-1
CASSQGFGTDTQYF
TGTGCCAGCAGCCAAGGGTTTGGTACAGATACGCAGTATTTT
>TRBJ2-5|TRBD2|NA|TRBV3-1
CASSQPSGGQETQYF
TGTGCCAGCAGCCAACCTAGCGGGGGCCAAGAGACCCAGTACTTC
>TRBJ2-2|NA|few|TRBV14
CASSQGASNTGELFF
TGTGCCAGCAGCCAGGGGGCTTCGAACACCGGGGAGCTGTTTTTT
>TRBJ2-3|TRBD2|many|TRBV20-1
CSAKLAGLIDTQYF
TGCAGTGCTAAGCTAGCGGGGTTGATAGATACGCAGTATTTT
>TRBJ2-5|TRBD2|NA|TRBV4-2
CASSASGGETQYF
TGTGCCAGCAGCGCTAGCGGGGGTGAGACCCAGTACTTC
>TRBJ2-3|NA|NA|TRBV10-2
CASSESRQASTDTQYF
TGCGCCAGCAGTGAGTCGAGACAGGCTAGCACAGATACGCAGTATTTT
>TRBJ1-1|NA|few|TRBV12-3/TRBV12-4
CASSFRGEGNTEAFF
TGTGCCAGCAGTTTCCGGGGAGAAGGGAACACTGAAGCTTTCTTT
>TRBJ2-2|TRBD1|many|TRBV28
CASSLGQGITGELFF
TGTGCCAGCAGTTTGGGACAGGGGATCACCGGGGAGCTGTTTTTT
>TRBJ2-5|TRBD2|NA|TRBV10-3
CAISGTSGGQETQYF
TGTGCCATCAGTGGAACTAGCGGCGGCCAAGAGACCCAGTACTTC
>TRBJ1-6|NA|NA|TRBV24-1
CATRKRDKGGPNSPLHF
TGTGCCACCAGGAAAAGGGACAAAGGCGGCCCTAATTCACCCCTCCACTTT
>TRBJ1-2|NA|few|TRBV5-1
CASSLGGEIYGYTF
TGCGCCAGCAGCTTGGGCGGGGAGATCTATGGCTACACCTTC
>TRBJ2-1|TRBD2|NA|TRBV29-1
CSVEFGGSGRGGNEQFF
TGCAGCGTTGAATTTGGCGGGAGCGGGAGAGGGGGCAATGAGCAGTTCTTC
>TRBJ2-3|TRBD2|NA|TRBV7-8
CASSPALAGSTDTQYF
TGTGCCAGCAGCCCGGCCCTAGCGGGGAGCACAGATACGCAGTATTTT
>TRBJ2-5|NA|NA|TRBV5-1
CASSWQETQYF
TGCGCCAGCAGCTGGCAAGAGACCCAGTACTTC
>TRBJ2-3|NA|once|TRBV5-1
CASTQTTLGPWTDTQYF
TGCGCCAGCACCCAAACTACCTTGGGACCCTGGACAGATACGCAGTATTTT
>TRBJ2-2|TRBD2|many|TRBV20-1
CSASAGGPLTGELFF
TGCAGTGCTAGCGCGGGGGGGCCTCTCACCGGGGAGCTGTTTTTT
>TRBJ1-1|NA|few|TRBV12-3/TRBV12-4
CASSFSPGKAFF
TGTGCCAGCAGTTTTTCGCCAGGGAAAGCTTTCTTT
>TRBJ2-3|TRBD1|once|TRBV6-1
CASSPRQGADTQYF
TGTGCCAGCAGTCCCCGACAGGGGGCAGATACGCAGTATTTT
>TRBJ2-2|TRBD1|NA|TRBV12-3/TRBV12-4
CASKPQGAAGELFF
TGTGCCAGCAAACCCCAGGGGGCGGCCGGGGAGCTGTTTTTT
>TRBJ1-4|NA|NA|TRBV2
CASIAELGDEKLFF
TGTGCCAGCATCGCGGAGCTCGGGGATGAAAAACTGTTTTTT
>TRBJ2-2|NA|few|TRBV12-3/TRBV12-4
CASSPSDTGELFF
TGTGCCAGCAGTCCCTCGGACACCGGGGAGCTGTTTTTT
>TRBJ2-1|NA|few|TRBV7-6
CASSLAPGGGSYYNEQFF
TGTGCCAGCAGCTTAGCCCCAGGGGGCGGGAGCTACTACAATGAGCAGTTCTTC
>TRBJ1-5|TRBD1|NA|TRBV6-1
CVTRTGQVNQPQHF
TGTGTCACCAGGACAGGTCAAGTAAATCAGCCCCAGCATTTT
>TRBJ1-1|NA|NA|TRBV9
CASSTRGLGEAFF
TGTGCCAGCAGCACCCGGGGGCTTGGTGAAGCTTTCTTT
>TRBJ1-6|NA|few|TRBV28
CATSQGLNSPLHF
TGTGCCACCTCGCAGGGGTTGAATTCACCCCTCCACTTT
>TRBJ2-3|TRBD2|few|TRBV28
CASRILADLPTDTQYF
TGTGCCAGCAGAATTCTAGCGGACCTCCCCACAGATACGCAGTATTTT
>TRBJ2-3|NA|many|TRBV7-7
CASSLDTSGTDTQYF
TGTGCTAGCAGCTTAGACACCTCTGGCACAGATACGCAGTATTTT
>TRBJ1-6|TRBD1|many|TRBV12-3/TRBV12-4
CASSPGTVNSPLHF
TGTGCCAGCAGTCCCGGGACAGTAAATTCACCCCTCCACTTT
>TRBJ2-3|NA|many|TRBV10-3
CATGPPDTQYF
TGTGCCACCGGACCCCCAGATACGCAGTATTTT
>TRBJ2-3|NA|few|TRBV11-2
CASTQLGAGTDTQYF
TGTGCCAGCACCCAATTAGGTGCAGGCACAGATACGCAGTATTTT
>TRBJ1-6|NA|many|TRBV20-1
CSARVNRGTLHF
TGCAGTGCTAGAGTAAACAGAGGTACCCTCCACTTT
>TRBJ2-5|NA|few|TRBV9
CASNRQTGETQYF
TGTGCCAGCAACCGACAGACGGGAGAGACCCAGTACTTC
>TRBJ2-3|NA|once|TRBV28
CASSFQTPGALTDTQYF
TGTGCCAGCAGTTTTCAAACCCCAGGGGCTCTCACAGATACGCAGTATTTT
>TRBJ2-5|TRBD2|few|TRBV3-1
CASSRSSGVETQYF
TGTGCCAGCAGCCGGTCAAGCGGGGTAGAGACCCAGTACTTC
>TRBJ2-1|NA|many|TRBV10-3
CAISAGNNNEQFF
TGTGCCATCAGTGCAGGGAATAATAATGAGCAGTTCTTC
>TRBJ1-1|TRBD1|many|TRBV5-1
CASSLGQGATEAFF
TGCGCCAGCAGCTTGGGGCAGGGGGCCACTGAAGCTTTCTTT